This T cell receptor beta chain was captured in a study of blood T cell repertoires in COVID-19. Sequencing used immunoSEQ multiplex PCR; TCRdb keeps in-frame clones, though not all of them. Of some 270,000 clones listed, 85% are singletons. This CDR3 comprises 18 residues. Looked up from germline, CDR1 is WNHNN and CDR2 is SYGVQD (reference sequence). V was pared by 3 bases and J by 4 bases, with 11 bases of the junction left unmatched. This chain connects TRBV10-1 to TRBJ2-3; 12 positions agree with TRBD2. The specimen was PBMCs or T cells enriched from blood (not recorded which). The clonotype was recovered from a woman aged 45-59 years who had been exposed to COVID-19. CDR3 in amino acids: CASSESRPGLAGADTQYF. For the CDR3, the DNA is TGCGCCAGCAGTGAATCCCGGCCGGGACTAGCGGGTGCAGATACGCAGTATTTT.